This note documents a single T cell receptor (beta chain) sequence. Antigen unknown. At the DNA level, this CDR3 is encoded by other sequences in the same sample as well. These data belong to a study of shared clonotypes between healthy human individuals. The table came from immunoSEQ multiplex PCR; TCRdb's copy has only in-frame clones and leaves some out. This sample has about 2.2 million clones; under 95% occur once, and the top ten carry more than 1.5%. Study conclusions and caveats: The sharing of approximately 4.6% of naive CD4 clonotypes was seen across a few donors.

With 4 bases removed from V and 1 base from J, the gap between germline ends came to 7 bases. The length of the CDR3 is 13 residues. CDR1 is MGHDK and CDR2 is SYGVNS in the germline V gene. Positively selected for CCR7, the CD45RO-negative cells used as naive CD8 cells excluded terminally differentiated effector memory CD45RA+ cells. The chain uses TRBV25-1 and TRBJ1-1, with D hard to call. The source of this sequence is a man aged 18 to 35 in good health. Some clones in this sample may be carry-over from other donors' samples. Material for sequencing was naive CD8+ T cells from PBMCs. The CDR3 protein is CASSVGTNTEAFF. The CDR3 DNA reads as TGTGCCAGCAGTGTAGGAACGAACACTGAAGCTTTCTTT.